This TCR beta chain was retrieved from a study of blood T cell repertoires in COVID-19 (dated by TCRdb to 2020 to 2022). For the study in its entirety: Collaborator samples came from the United States, Italy and Spain and covered acute and convalescent phases of COVID-19. The prospective study material was composed of cDNA or gDNA derived from T cells, B-cell-depleted T cells, or PBMCs. Deeply sampled blood TCRbeta repertoires from subjects exposed to, actively infected with, or recovered from COVID-19 were included in the dataset. The repertoires were released in a freely available public database meant as a resource for research on the immune response to SARS-CoV-2. Samples were obtained from the ongoing ImmuneRACE study (first 160 participants) and from about 1,300 subjects provided by 6 global collaborators. Nearly every sample came with metadata listing a de-identified subject ID, COVID-19 status, age in years and sex. Where available, HLA class I and class II types were obtained from metadata supplied by the sample provider rather than from assay-based typing. Study-level results and caveats: Clinical and demographic metadata were provided uncurated, with the amount varying by source and participant.

The immunoSEQ Assay, a bias-controlled multiplex PCR, was used to amplify TCRbeta CDR3 regions from genomic DNA. Under the source paper's analysis protocol: Within the assay, amplification of reference gene primers was used to estimate how many nucleated cells each sample contained. To quantify the absolute abundance of each unique TCRbeta CDR3 rearrangement, sequence reads were collapsed and filtered. Productive Simpson clonality was computed per sample as the square root of Simpson's diversity index over productive rearrangements. The source is immuneACCESS, and TCRdb retained only in-frame sequences with V and J called. Part of the clones is not carried over; for the studies checked, unresolved V genes explain less than half of this, and the remainder is unexplained. That table is the source of V, J and clone size, and D and trimming were worked out from the DNA. Counted in this sample were approximately 460,000 clones; 75% to 90% of them appeared once. The top ten clones comprise over 0.7% of the sample.

In regard to this clone: Its antigen remains unidentified. Per-base quality was not reported, and no clone a single base away is much larger than it. Additional DNA sequences in this sample encode the identical CDR3.

One collaborating source in Seattle enrolled patients during active infection and followed them longitudinally through the course of disease. Each collaborating institution followed its own protocols to collect whole blood in K2EDTA tubes. Collaborator samples were shipped for TCRbeta analysis as frozen whole blood, isolated PBMCs, or DNA extracted from either sample type. The CDR3, from cysteine to phenylalanine, totals 13 residues. Of all the DNA, just the CDR3 is kept, 39 bases in frame from base 1. CDR1 is given as SEHNR and CDR2 as FQNEAQ, both from the germline V gene (reference sequence). Trimming takes 0 bases from V and 3 bases from J, and the germline ends sit 5 bases apart.

The specimen was peripheral blood. The clonotype comes from a man aged 18 to 35 with COVID-19, enrolled during active disease. The chain was built from TRBV7-9 and TRBJ1-2; the D gene cannot be resolved reliably. The CDR3 in this case is CASSLAAYYGYTF. The DNA sequence is given as TGTGCCAGCAGCTTAGCGGCCTACTATGGCTACACCTTC.